This T cell receptor beta chain is drawn from a study of blood T cell repertoires in COVID-19. Study-level information: T cells, B-cell-depleted T cells, or PBMCs provided the cDNA or gDNA that served as material.

Methods used by the authors: The authors estimated nucleated cell counts from reference gene primer amplification. Method: immunoSEQ multiplex PCR; TCRdb's copy keeps in-frame clones and lacks some. The DNA gave D and trimming, while V, J and clone size come from that table. Of approximately 61,000 clones in the sample, roughly 88% were seen once. V dropped 0 bases and J dropped 7 bases, with 7 bases sitting between them. CDR1 and CDR2 from the germline V gene are SGHDT and YYEEEE. The CDR3 covers 12 residues. Material for sequencing was peripheral blood. The chain links TRBV5-6 to TRBJ1-1; perhaps TRBD1 as D (5 bases). This receptor was obtained from an elderly woman with active COVID-19. CDR3 coding DNA: TGTGCCAGCAGCTTGGGACAGCTTGAAGCTTTCTTT. Protein: CASSLGQLEAFF. Filled out from reference TRBV5-6 and TRBJ1-1, the complete variable domain reads DAGVTQSPTHLIKTRGQQVTLRCSPKSGHDTVSWYQQALGQGPQFIFQYYEEEERQRGNFPDRFSGHQFPNYSSELNVNALLLGDSALYLCASSLGQLEAFFGQGTRLTVV.